Included here is one T cell receptor (beta chain) sequence, with context. The sample originates from a study of blood T cell repertoires in COVID-19. This CDR3 contains 16 residues. CDR1 is LGHNA and CDR2 is YSLEER in the germline V gene. V was pared by 0 bases and J by 5 bases, with 2 bases of the junction left unmatched. Profiled with immunoSEQ multiplex PCR; TCRdb holds only in-frame clones, not every one. This table has a few hundred thousand clones, about nine tenths appearing once. The sequence came from a woman aged 40 to 50 with acute COVID-19. The chain employs TRBV4-3 and TRBJ2-2, with 11 bases fitting TRBD2. Input material: PBMCs or T cells enriched from blood (not recorded which). The CDR3 DNA follows: TGCGCCAGCAGCCAAGATTGGACTAGCGGGACCGGGGAGCTGTTTTTT. Translation gives CASSQDWTSGTGELFF.